These 21 T cell receptor beta chains originate from one sample sequenced in a study of blood T cell repertoires in COVID-19. Method: immunoSEQ multiplex PCR; TCRdb's copy keeps in-frame clones and lacks some. The data show fewer than 75,000 clones, less than 90% seen once. What was sequenced was peripheral blood. The receptors here all came from a man over 45 with active COVID-19.

This sequence joins TRBV7-3 and TRBJ2-7, with TRBD2 matching over 9 bases. CDR3 length: 14 residues. V was clipped by 5 bases and J by 5 bases; unmatched bases: 7. CDR1 is SGHTA, CDR2 FQGTGA, per germline. The CDR3 here is CASSLGTSPDEQYF. The DNA of the CDR3 is TGTGCCAGCAGCCTAGGGACTAGCCCCGACGAGCAGTACTTC.

The CDR3 region is CASSQLLQGGQFF. CDR3 coding DNA: TGTGCCAGCAGCCAACTACTTCAGGGGGGGCAGTTCTTC. The chain recombines TRBV14 with TRBJ2-1, with D perhaps TRBD1 (7 bases). The CDR3 loop spans 13 amino acids. Trimming removed 2 bases at V and 12 bases at J, with 14 bases between. The germline V gene encodes CDR1 SGHDN and CDR2 FVKESK.

V and J are TRBV6-5 and TRBJ1-1; 7 bases fit TRBD1. Looked up from germline, CDR1 is MNHEY and CDR2 is SVGAGI. CDR3 length: 14 amino acids. With V trimmed by 4 bases and J by 7 bases, 9 bases remained unmatched. The CDR3 is CASSSPWTGGEAFF. CDR3 in DNA: TGTGCCAGCAGTTCCCCTTGGACAGGAGGTGAAGCTTTCTTT.

The chain links TRBV6-5 to TRBJ1-1; 8 positions match TRBD1. With V trimmed by 2 bases and J by 5 bases, 4 bases remained unmatched. There are 14 residues in the CDR3. CDR1 is MNHEY and CDR2 is SVGAGI in the germline V gene. The CDR3 nucleotides are TGTGCCAGCAGTTACGGACAGGGTCTGACTGAAGCTTTCTTT. Protein product: CASSYGQGLTEAFF.

This CDR3 reads CASSLKGSVETQYF. The CDR3 region has the DNA TGTGCCAGCAGCTTGAAGGGTAGCGTGGAGACCCAGTACTTC. This chain joins TRBV5-4 and TRBJ2-5, with D perhaps TRBD2 (5 bases). This CDR3 is 14 amino acids long. V lost 1 base to trimming and J lost 5 bases, with 12 bases between them. Germline CDR1 reads SGHNT; CDR2 reads YYREEE (reference sequence).

The V call is TRBV15, the J call TRBJ2-5; 8 bases map to TRBD2. The CDR3 consists of 16 residues. CDR1 and CDR2 (germline): LNHNV, YYDKDF (reference sequence). V was clipped by 3 bases and J by 1 base; unmatched bases: 7. CDR3 DNA sequence: TGTGCCACCAGCAGCTGGACTAGCCGAGCCCAAGAGACCCAGTACTTC. Encoded protein: CATSSWTSRAQETQYF.

The V gene is TRBV6-4, the J gene TRBJ2-6; D remains ambiguous. Trimming left V 6 bases short and J 2 bases short, with 5 bases between. The CDR3 contains 13 residues. Germline V gene lookup returns CDR1 MRHNA and CDR2 SNTAGT. In DNA, the CDR3 is TGTGCCAGCAGCCCCGCTGGGGCCAACGTCCTGACTTTC. Its translation is CASSPAGANVLTF.

V usage is TRBV5-1 and J usage is TRBJ2-2; TRBD1 matches at 7 bases. V was pared by 3 bases and J by 3 bases, with 5 bases of the junction left unmatched. The CDR3 contains 15 residues. Per germline, CDR1 SGHRS and CDR2 YFSETQ. CDR3 region: CASSSGTAYTGELFF. In DNA form, the CDR3 reads TGCGCCAGCAGCTCCGGGACAGCCTACACCGGGGAGCTGTTTTTT.

The chain joins TRBV24-1 to TRBJ2-1; the D gene is possibly TRBD1 (5 bases). The CDR3 is made up of 15 amino acids. Germline V gene sequence: CDR1 KGHDR, CDR2 SFDVKD. Trimming removed 0 bases at V and 7 bases at J, with 12 bases between. DNA for the CDR3: TGTGCCACCAGTGATTTGCCAGGGTTGAGGAATGAGCAGTTCTTC. Its protein is CATSDLPGLRNEQFF.

In its sample, this clone was seen a few times. The V gene is TRBV7-9, the J gene TRBJ2-7; D unresolved. The germline CDR1 and CDR2 sequences are SEHNR and FQNEAQ (reference sequence). With 3 bases removed from V and 5 bases from J, the gap between germline ends came to 11 bases. This CDR3 comprises 13 residues. CDR3 residues: CASSFLVNHEQYF. CDR3 bases: TGTGCCAGCAGCTTCCTAGTAAACCACGAGCAGTACTTC.

The CDR3 region is CASSLLLEGVDGYTF. CDR3 nucleotide sequence: TGTGCCAGCAGTTTATTGTTGGAAGGAGTGGATGGCTACACCTTC. The chain joins TRBV28 to TRBJ1-2; D unresolved. The CDR3 runs 15 residues. CDR1 is MDHEN and CDR2 is SYDVKM in the germline V gene. Between the trimmed V and J ends, which lost 1 base and 6 bases, there was a span of 15 bases.

This chain uses TRBV28 with TRBJ1-2; 7 nucleotides agree with TRBD1. Germline CDR1 and CDR2: MDHEN and SYDVKM. This CDR3 has 13 residues. V lost 4 bases to trimming and J lost 5 bases; unmatched junction nucleotides: 4. For the CDR3, the DNA is TGTGCCAGCAGTTCCGGGACAGCTTATGGCTACACCTTC. Translation gives CASSSGTAYGYTF.

The V call is TRBV4-3, the J call TRBJ2-3; 8 nucleotides align to TRBD2. There are 15 residues in the CDR3. With V trimmed by 4 bases and J by 1 base, 4 bases remained unmatched. Germline assignment: CDR1 LGHNA and CDR2 YSLEER. CDR3 region: CASSPRRGGTDTQYF. CDR3 DNA: TGCGCCAGCAGCCCGAGGCGGGGGGGCACAGATACGCAGTATTTT.

The chain recombines TRBV5-5 with TRBJ2-1, with D possibly TRBD2 on 5 matching bases. This CDR3 comprises 15 residues. Deletions cut 0 bases from V and 9 bases from J, with 16 bases between. CDR1 is SGHKS and CDR2 is YYEKEE in the germline V gene (reference sequence). The CDR3 coding sequence is TGTGCCAGCAGCTTGGCCGGGGTGGCCCACTTTGAGCAGTTCTTC. It specifies CASSLAGVAHFEQFF.

V is TRBV7-9 and J is TRBJ1-6; 9 bases line up with TRBD1. The CDR3 runs 14 residues. V trimming: 5 bases; J trimming: 7 bases; junction bases outside the gene matches: 3. Germline-derived CDR1 and CDR2 are SEHNR and FQNEAQ (reference sequence). CDR3 in amino acids: CASSPGQGNSPLHF. As DNA, the CDR3 is TGTGCCAGCAGCCCCGGACAGGGGAATTCACCCCTCCACTTT.

This chain links TRBV19 with TRBJ1-3, with D unresolved. The CDR3 contains 17 residues. The V end lost 4 bases, the J end lost 2 bases, and 18 bases lay between the germline ends. Per germline, CDR1 LNHDA and CDR2 SQIVND (reference sequence). The DNA of the CDR3 is TGTGCCAGTAGTAGGCCGCGATTTGGGGAGACTGGAAACACCATATATTTT. Protein: CASSRPRFGETGNTIYF.

V is TRBV7-9 and J is TRBJ2-5, with D unresolved. This CDR3 comprises 15 residues. Germline assignment: CDR1 SEHNR and CDR2 FQNEAQ (reference sequence). The V end was cut by 0 bases, the J end by 2 bases, with 10 bases between. The CDR3 DNA is TGTGCCAGCAGCTTAGCAGCAGGCCAACAAGAGACCCAGTACTTC. Amino acid sequence: CASSLAAGQQETQYF.

This chain uses TRBV6-5 with TRBJ1-4; D not resolved. Germline-derived CDR1 and CDR2 are MNHEY and SVGAGI. Deletions cut 6 bases from V and 0 bases from J, with 11 bases between. This CDR3 region has 15 residues. CDR3 protein: CASRTAGATNEKLFF. The CDR3 coding sequence is TGTGCCAGCAGAACAGCAGGCGCAACTAATGAAAAACTGTTTTTT.

The chain links TRBV10-3 to TRBJ2-7; 13 nucleotides line up with TRBD2. Germline V CDR1 and CDR2: ENHRY, SYGVKD. Trimming cost V 10 bases and J 3 bases; bases outside gene matches: 6. The CDR3 is 14 amino acids. The CDR3 sequence: CATRTSGSLYEQYF. For the CDR3, the DNA is TGTGCCACGAGGACTAGCGGGAGTCTCTACGAGCAGTACTTC.

This clone was observed a single time. V usage is TRBV30 and J usage is TRBJ1-6; D call uncertain. V was shortened by 7 bases and J by 14 bases, with 15 bases between the two germline ends. Germline V gene lookup returns CDR1 GTSNPN and CDR2 SVGIG (reference sequence). The CDR3 has 11 amino acids. This CDR3 reads CASSTRWALHF. The CDR3, as DNA: TGTGCCTCCTCGACTCGATGGGCCCTCCACTTT.

This clone was recorded once. This chain connects TRBV5-6 to TRBJ2-2; TRBD2 is a possible D gene (6 bases). The CDR3 consists of 16 residues. The ends were cut back, 0 bases at V and 0 bases at J, with 9 bases in the middle. The germline V gene encodes CDR1 SGHDT and CDR2 YYEEEE. CDR3 region: CASSLVGGTNTGELFF. For the CDR3, the DNA is TGTGCCAGCAGCTTGGTCGGGGGAACGAACACCGGGGAGCTGTTTTTT.